This paragraph reports one T cell receptor beta chain. Its antigen is not known. These data come from a study of cytomegalovirus exposure and HLA in healthy donors. Study findings and constraints: V- and J-gene trimming in TCR beta was tied to a missense DCLRE1C variant by an analysis performed later.

The study ran its PCR with 60 Vbeta and 13 Jbeta primers. Using immunoSEQ multiplex PCR, the repertoire was profiled, and TCRdb retains in-frame clones only, with some absent. The table lists 130,000 or so clones, 77% of them singletons, with under 6.5% in the top ten. The CDR3 loop spans 16 amino acids. Germline-derived CDR1 and CDR2 are MGHRA and YSYEKL. V was pared by 4 bases and J by 4 bases, with 19 bases between. The genes are TRBV4-1 and TRBJ1-2, with D possibly matching TRBD1 (5 bases). This clonotype was sampled from a man between 18 and 35 years old in good health and CMV-seropositive. The sample was PBMCs. CDR3 bases: TGCGCCAGCAGCCGTGACGGACAATCTATGATCTATGGCTACACCTTC. This encodes CASSRDGQSMIYGYTF.